What follows are 16 T cell receptor beta chains derived from one specimen sequenced in a study of T cell repertoires in cytomegalovirus infection. Using its own MiXCR run on the reads, TCRdb lists one record per CDR3 protein. The sample lists about 920,000 distinct CDR3 sequences; approximately 30% were seen once. For these TCRs, the target antigens are not known. This sample comprised cultured CD8+ T cells from PBMCs, obtained from culture after CMV antigen stimulation. Receptor source: a human donor in good health (CMV status not recorded). Some clones in this sample may be carry-over from other donors' samples.

The J gene is TRBJ2-5, the V gene TRBV19, with D perhaps being TRBD1 or TRBD2 (5 bases each). V was trimmed by 5 bases and J by 5 bases, leaving 18 bases between them. CDR1 is LNHDA and CDR2 is SQIVND in the germline V gene (reference sequence). This CDR3 has 15 residues. CDR3 protein: CASSGTSAPAETQYF. DNA of the CDR3: TGTGCCAGTAGTGGGACGTCCGCCCCAGCCGAGACCCAGTACTTC.

This clonotype was seen a few times. The V gene is TRBV11-3, the J gene TRBJ2-7, with D perhaps TRBD1 or TRBD2 (5 bases each). V was clipped by 0 bases and J by 6 bases, with 15 bases between them. Per germline, CDR1 SGHNT and CDR2 YENEEA. This CDR3 has 15 amino acids. The CDR3 sequence is CASSLDLAGTGEQYV. The CDR3 region has the DNA TGTGCCAGCAGCTTAGATCTCGCAGGGACGGGCGAGCAGTACGTC.

This clonotype was seen a few times. The rearrangement uses TRBV6-5 and TRBJ2-1; 9 bases line up with TRBD2. This CDR3 has 21 amino acids. Trimming cost V 4 bases and J 0 bases; bases outside gene matches: 19. CDR1 is MNHEY, CDR2 SVGAGI, per germline. CDR3 residues: CASSSPGSGGSTSSSYNEQFF. DNA of the CDR3: TGTGCCAGCAGTTCCCCGGGTAGCGGGGGATCTACCTCGAGCTCCTACAATGAGCAGTTCTTC.

J is TRBJ2-5 and V is TRBV10-3; a weak D match, TRBD2 (5 bases). Germline CDR1 is ENHRY and CDR2 is SYGVKD. The CDR3 extends over 15 amino acids. Trimming shortened V by 1 base and J by 7 bases, and 16 bases separated the two germline ends. The CDR3 here is CAISELTGPGRTQYF. The CDR3 DNA sequence: TGTGCCATCAGTGAGTTGACGGGCCCTGGGAGGACCCAGTACTTC.

This chain connects TRBV5-6 to TRBJ1-1; D gene ambiguous. CDR1 is SGHDT and CDR2 is YYEEEE in the germline V gene. The V gene lost 4 bases and the J gene lost 3 bases, with 19 bases spanning the gap. CDR3 length: 16 residues. CDR3 sequence: CASSQHFSGRDTEAFF. The CDR3 DNA follows: TGTGCCAGCAGCCAACACTTCTCCGGACGCGACACTGAAGCTTTCTTT. Combining the CDR3 with reference TRBV5-6 and TRBJ1-1 gives the whole variable domain DAGVTQSPTHLIKTRGQQVTLRCSPKSGHDTVSWYQQALGQGPQFIFQYYEEEERQRGNFPDRFSGHQFPNYSSELNVNALLLGDSALYLCASSQHFSGRDTEAFFGQGTRLTVV.

This clonotype has more than one count but fewer than ten. CDR3 DNA sequence: TGTGCCAGCAGCTTAACGGGACAGGGCTGGAGTATGGAGACCCAGTACTTC. Translation: CASSLTGQGWSMETQYF. The chain employs TRBV5-8 and TRBJ2-5, with 9 bases lining up with TRBD1. Germline V gene data show CDR1 as SGHTS and CDR2 as YDEGEE. The CDR3 runs 17 residues. V lost 2 bases, J lost 5 bases, and 13 bases stayed unmatched.

This rearrangement joins TRBV19 to TRBJ1-4; a possible D gene is TRBD1 (5 bases). There are 17 residues in the CDR3. The germline V and J ends were trimmed by 8 bases and 2 bases, with 21 bases remaining between them. Germline V CDR1 and CDR2: LNHDA, SQIVND (reference sequence). The CDR3 DNA follows: TGTGCCAGTTACGGCGCAGGGAGAAGGTCTACTAATGAAAAACTGTTTTTT. It yields the protein CASYGAGRRSTNEKLFF.

This clonotype came up a few times. V usage is TRBV5-1 and J usage is TRBJ2-2, with D possibly being TRBD1 (6 bases). Looked up from germline, CDR1 is SGHRS and CDR2 is YFSETQ. This CDR3 contains 14 residues. Trimming cost V 0 bases and J 4 bases, with 7 bases left between them. This CDR3 reads CASSLEDSTGELFF. CDR3 in DNA: TGCGCCAGCAGCTTGGAGGACAGCACCGGGGAGCTGTTTTTT.

The chain is built from TRBV6-5 and TRBJ2-1; the D call may be TRBD1 or TRBD2 (5 bases each). Germline CDR1 and CDR2: MNHEY and SVGAGI. This CDR3 spans 12 amino acids. The ends were cut back, 6 bases at V and 10 bases at J, with 13 bases in the middle. The CDR3 sequence: CASRHPGLEQFF. CDR3 bases: TGTGCCAGCAGGCATCCGGGGCTCGAGCAGTTCTTC.

This clonotype was counted a few times. The chain has TRBV2 and TRBJ2-3, with a possible D match to TRBD2 (6 bases). The CDR3 is 15 residues long. Germline CDR1 SNHLY, CDR2 FYNNEI. Trimming took off 4 bases at V and 3 bases at J, with 14 bases between the two ends. CDR3 nucleotide sequence: TGTGCCAGCAGTGTCGTCAGGGAGGAAACAGATACGCAGTATTTT. Its protein product is CASSVVREETDTQYF.

The J gene is TRBJ2-7, the V gene TRBV13; D gene ambiguous. Germline CDR1 is PRHDT and CDR2 is FYEKMQ (reference sequence). The germline V and J ends were trimmed by 2 bases and 3 bases, with 14 bases remaining between them. There are 15 residues in the CDR3. The CDR3 bases are TGTGCCAGCAGCTTAAACGGGCGTGACCGCTACGAGCAGTACTTC. Amino acid sequence: CASSLNGRDRYEQYF.

This clonotype came up a few times. The V and J genes are TRBV5-4 and TRBJ1-1; a weak D match, TRBD1 (5 bases). The germline V and J ends were trimmed by 0 bases and 1 base, with 7 bases remaining between them. This CDR3 contains 14 residues. The germline V gene has CDR1 SGHNT and CDR2 YYREEE (reference sequence). CDR3 protein: CASSLDRTNTEAFF. CDR3 coding DNA: TGTGCCAGCAGCTTGGACAGGACGAACACTGAAGCTTTCTTT.

This clonotype has a handful of counts. The chain carries TRBV4-1 and TRBJ2-5; perhaps TRBD2 as D (6 bases). The germline V gene encodes CDR1 MGHRA and CDR2 YSYEKL. Trimming left V 0 bases short and J 5 bases short, with 7 bases between. This CDR3 contains 13 residues. The CDR3 nucleotides read TGCGCCAGCAGCCAAGAAGGAGGGGAGACCCAGTACTTC. Its translation is CASSQEGGETQYF.

This chain joins TRBV11-1 and TRBJ2-5; 7 nucleotides agree with TRBD1. Germline CDR1 reads SGHAT; CDR2 reads FQDESV (reference sequence). After removal of 1 base from V and 5 bases from J, the junction contained 7 bases not matched to a gene. The CDR3 contains 15 residues. In nucleotides, the CDR3 is TGTGCCAGCAGCTTAGTCAAGGGGGCGAAGGAGACCCAGTACTTC. Amino acids: CASSLVKGAKETQYF.

Points on this clonotype: A much more abundant neighbour one base away suggests this may be a read error. V gene TRBV6-2 or TRBV6-3 combines with J gene TRBJ2-1, with 8 positions matching TRBD2. The CDR3 loop spans 18 amino acids. Losses at the gene ends were 5 bases for V and 7 bases for J; bases not matched to a gene: 19. Per the germline V gene, CDR1 is MNHEY and CDR2 is SVGEGT. The CDR3, as DNA: TGTGCCAGCAGTCCCCCCCGGACTAGCTGGGATATCCGAAATGAGCAGTTCTTC. Translated, it gives CASSPPRTSWDIRNEQFF.

This clonotype has more than one count but fewer than ten. The V call is TRBV7-6, the J call TRBJ2-7, with D possibly matching TRBD2 (5 bases). This CDR3 has 14 amino acids. The germline CDR1 and CDR2 sequences are SGHVS and FNYEAQ. Deletions cut 0 bases from V and 3 bases from J, with 9 bases between. Here the CDR3 reads CASSLAMGDYEQYF. CDR3 sequence (DNA): TGTGCCAGCAGCTTAGCTATGGGAGACTACGAGCAGTACTTC.